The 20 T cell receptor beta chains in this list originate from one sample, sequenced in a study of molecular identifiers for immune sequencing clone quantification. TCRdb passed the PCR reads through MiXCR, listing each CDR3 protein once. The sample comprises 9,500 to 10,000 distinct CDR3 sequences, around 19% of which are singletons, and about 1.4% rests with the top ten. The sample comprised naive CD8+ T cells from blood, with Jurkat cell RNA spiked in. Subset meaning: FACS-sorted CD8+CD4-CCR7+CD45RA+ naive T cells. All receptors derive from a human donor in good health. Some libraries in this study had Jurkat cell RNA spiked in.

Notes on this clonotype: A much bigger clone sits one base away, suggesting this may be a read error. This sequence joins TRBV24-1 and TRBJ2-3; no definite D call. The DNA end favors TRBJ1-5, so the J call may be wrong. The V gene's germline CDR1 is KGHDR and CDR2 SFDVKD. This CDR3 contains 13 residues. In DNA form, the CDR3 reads TGTGCCACCAGTGGCACGGTTGGAGATACGCAGCATTTT. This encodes CATSGTVGDTQHF.

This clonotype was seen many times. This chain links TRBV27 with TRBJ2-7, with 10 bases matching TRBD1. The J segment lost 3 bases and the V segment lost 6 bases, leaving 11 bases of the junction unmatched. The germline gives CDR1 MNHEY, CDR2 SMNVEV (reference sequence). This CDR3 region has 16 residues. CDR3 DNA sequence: TGTGCCAGCAGACTAGACCGGGACAGGGGTGGCTACGAGCAGTACTTC. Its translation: CASRLDRDRGGYEQYF.

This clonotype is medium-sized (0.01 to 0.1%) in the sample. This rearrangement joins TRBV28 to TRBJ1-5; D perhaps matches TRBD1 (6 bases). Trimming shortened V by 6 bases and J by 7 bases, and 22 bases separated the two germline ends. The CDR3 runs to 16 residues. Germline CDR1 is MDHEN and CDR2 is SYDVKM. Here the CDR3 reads CASSLTPGEGGQPQHF. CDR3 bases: TGTGCCAGCAGCCTGACACCAGGGGAGGGTGGACAGCCCCAGCATTTT.

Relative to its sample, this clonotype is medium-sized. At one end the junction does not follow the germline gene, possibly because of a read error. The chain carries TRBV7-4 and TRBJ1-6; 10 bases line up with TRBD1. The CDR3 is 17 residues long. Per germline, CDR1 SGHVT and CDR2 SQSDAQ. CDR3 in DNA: TGTGCCAGCAGTTTACCCCCGGGACAGGGGCATAATTCGCCCCTCTACTTT. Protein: CASSLPPGQGHNSPLYF. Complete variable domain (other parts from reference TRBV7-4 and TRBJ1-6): GAGVSQSPRYKVAKRGRDVALRCDSISGHVTLYWYRQTLGQGSEVLTYSQSDAQRDKSGRPSGRFSAERPERSVSTLKIQRTEQGDSAVYLCASSLPPGQGHNSPLYFGNGTRLTVT.

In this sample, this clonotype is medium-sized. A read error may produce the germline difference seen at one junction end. The CDR3 region is CASSIATQREGRDTQYF. The CDR3 bases are TGTGCCAGCAGCATAGCAACCCAGCGGGAGGGCCGAGATACGCAGTATTTT. V is TRBV7-9 and J is TRBJ2-3; 10 bases match TRBD2. The CDR3 is 17 amino acids. CDR1 and CDR2 from the germline V gene are SEHNR and FQNEAQ (reference sequence).

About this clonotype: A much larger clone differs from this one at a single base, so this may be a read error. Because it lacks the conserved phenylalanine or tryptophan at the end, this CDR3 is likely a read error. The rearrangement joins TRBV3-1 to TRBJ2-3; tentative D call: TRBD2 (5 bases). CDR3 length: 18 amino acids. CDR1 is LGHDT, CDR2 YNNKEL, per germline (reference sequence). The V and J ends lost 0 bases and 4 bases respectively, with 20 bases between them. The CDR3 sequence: CASSQEFLTTKDSDTQYL. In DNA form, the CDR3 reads TGTGCCAGCAGCCAAGAGTTTTTGACTACCAAAGATTCAGATACGCAGTATCTT.

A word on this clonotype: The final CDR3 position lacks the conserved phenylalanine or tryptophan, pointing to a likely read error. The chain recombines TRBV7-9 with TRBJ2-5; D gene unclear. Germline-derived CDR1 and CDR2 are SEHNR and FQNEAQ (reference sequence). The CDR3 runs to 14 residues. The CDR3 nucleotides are TGTGCCATACTCCGAGGAACGAACCAAGAGTCCCAGTACCTC. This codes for CAILRGTNQESQYL.

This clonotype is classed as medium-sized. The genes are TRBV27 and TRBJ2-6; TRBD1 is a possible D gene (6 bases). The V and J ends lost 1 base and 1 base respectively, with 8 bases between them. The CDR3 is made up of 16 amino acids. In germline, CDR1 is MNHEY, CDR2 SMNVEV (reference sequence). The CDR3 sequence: CASSLLGGSGANVLTF. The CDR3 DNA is TGTGCCAGCAGTTTATTAGGGGGTTCTGGGGCCAACGTCCTGACTTTC.

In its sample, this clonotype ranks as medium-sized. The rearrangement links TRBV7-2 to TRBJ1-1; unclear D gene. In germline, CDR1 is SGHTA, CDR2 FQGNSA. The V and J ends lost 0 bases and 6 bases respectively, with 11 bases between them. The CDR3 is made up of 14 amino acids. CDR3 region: CASSLALGGPEAFF. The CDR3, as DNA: TGTGCCAGCAGCTTAGCGCTTGGCGGCCCTGAAGCTTTCTTT.

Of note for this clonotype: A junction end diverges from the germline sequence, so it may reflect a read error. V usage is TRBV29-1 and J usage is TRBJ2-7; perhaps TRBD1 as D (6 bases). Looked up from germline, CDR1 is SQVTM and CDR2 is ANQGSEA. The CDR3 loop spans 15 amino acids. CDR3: CSIELVGTSDYEQYF. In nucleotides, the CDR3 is TGCAGCATTGAATTGGTTGGGACAAGCGACTACGAGCAGTACTTC.

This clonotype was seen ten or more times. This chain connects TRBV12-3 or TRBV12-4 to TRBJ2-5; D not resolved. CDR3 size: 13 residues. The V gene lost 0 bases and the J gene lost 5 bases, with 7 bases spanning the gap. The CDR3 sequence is CASSLASRETQYF. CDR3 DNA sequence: TGTGCCAGCAGTTTAGCCTCTCGGGAGACCCAGTACTTC.

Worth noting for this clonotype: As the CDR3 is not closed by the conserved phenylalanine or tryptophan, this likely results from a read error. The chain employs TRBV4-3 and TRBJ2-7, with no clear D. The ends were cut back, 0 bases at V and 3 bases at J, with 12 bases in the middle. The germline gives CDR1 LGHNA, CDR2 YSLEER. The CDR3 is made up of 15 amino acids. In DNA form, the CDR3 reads TGCGCCAGCAGCCAAGATGTCGGCAGGAGCTACGAGCAGTACCTC. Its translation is CASSQDVGRSYEQYL.

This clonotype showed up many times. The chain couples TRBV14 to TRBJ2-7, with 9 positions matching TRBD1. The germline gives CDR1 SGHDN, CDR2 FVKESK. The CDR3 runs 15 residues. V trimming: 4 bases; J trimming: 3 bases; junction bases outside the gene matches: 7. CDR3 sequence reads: CASSLPGQGFYEQYF. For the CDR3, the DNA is TGTGCCAGCAGCCTGCCGGGACAGGGTTTCTACGAGCAGTACTTC.

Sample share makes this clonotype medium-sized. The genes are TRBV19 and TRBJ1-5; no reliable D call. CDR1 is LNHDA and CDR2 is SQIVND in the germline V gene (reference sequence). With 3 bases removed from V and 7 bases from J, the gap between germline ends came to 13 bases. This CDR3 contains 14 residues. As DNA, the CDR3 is TGTGCCAGTAGTATTGATCACGGCTACCAGCCCCAGCATTTT. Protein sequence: CASSIDHGYQPQHF.

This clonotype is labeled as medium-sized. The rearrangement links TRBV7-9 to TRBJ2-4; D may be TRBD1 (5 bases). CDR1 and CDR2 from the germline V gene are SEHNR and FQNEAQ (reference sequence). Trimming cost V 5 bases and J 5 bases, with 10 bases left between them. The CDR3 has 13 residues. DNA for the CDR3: TGTGCCAGCAGCCGGCAGGGTGAAAACATTCAGTACTTC. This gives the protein CASSRQGENIQYF.

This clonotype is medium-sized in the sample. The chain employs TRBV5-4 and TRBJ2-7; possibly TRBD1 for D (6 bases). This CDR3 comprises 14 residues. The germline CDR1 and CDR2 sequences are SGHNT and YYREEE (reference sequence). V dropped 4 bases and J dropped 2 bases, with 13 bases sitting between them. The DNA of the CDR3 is TGTGCCAGCAGCACAGACAGGAATACCTACGAGCAGTACTTC. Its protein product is CASSTDRNTYEQYF.

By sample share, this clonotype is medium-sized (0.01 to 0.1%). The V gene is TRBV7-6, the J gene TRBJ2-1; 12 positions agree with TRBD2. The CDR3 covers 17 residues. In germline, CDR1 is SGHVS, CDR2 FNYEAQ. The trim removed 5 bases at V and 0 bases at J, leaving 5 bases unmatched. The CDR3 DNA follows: TGTGCCAGCAGCCATCCGACTAGCGGGAGCTCCTACAATGAGCAGTTCTTC. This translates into CASSHPTSGSSYNEQFF.

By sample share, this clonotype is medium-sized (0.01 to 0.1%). The CDR3 reads CASSHDTLSLNTEAFF. In DNA, the CDR3 is TGTGCCAGCAGCCACGACACCTTAAGTTTGAACACTGAAGCTTTCTTT. V is TRBV3-1 and J is TRBJ1-1; the D is unclear. V was pared by 3 bases and J by 0 bases, with 14 bases between. This CDR3 has 16 amino acids. The V gene's germline CDR1 is LGHDT and CDR2 YNNKEL (reference sequence). The whole variable domain, remainder taken from reference TRBV3-1 and TRBJ1-1, is DTAVSQTPKYLVTQMGNDKSIKCEQNLGHDTMYWYKQDSKKFLKIMFSYNNKELIINETVPNRFSPKSPDKAHLNLHINSLELGDSAVYFCASSHDTLSLNTEAFFGQGTRLTVV.

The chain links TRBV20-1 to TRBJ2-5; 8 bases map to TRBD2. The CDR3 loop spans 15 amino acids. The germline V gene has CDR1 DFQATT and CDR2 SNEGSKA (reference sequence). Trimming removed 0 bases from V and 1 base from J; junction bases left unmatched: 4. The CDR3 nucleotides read TGCAGTGCTAGAGATTGGCGGGGGGCCCAAGAGACCCAGTACTTC. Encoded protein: CSARDWRGAQETQYF.

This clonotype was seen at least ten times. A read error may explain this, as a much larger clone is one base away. CDR3 bases: TGTGCCAGCAGCCAAGCAGGGGGGAGGAACGAGCAGTACGTC. Its translation is CASSQAGGRNEQYV. This rearrangement joins TRBV14 to TRBJ2-7; a possible D gene is TRBD1 (7 bases). The CDR3 spans 14 residues. CDR1 SGHDN and CDR2 FVKESK come from the germline V gene. Trimming pared 1 base from V and 5 bases from J, leaving 12 bases between.